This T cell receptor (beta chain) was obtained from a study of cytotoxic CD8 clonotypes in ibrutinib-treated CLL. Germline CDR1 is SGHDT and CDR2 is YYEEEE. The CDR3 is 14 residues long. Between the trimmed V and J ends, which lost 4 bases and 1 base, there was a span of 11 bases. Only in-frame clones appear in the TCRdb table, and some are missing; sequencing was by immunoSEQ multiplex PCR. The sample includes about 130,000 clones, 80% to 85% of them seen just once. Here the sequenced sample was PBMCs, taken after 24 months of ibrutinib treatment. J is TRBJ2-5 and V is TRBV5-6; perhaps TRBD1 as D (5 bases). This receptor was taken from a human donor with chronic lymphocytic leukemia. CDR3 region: CASSRTGPQETQYF. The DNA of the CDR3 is TGTGCCAGCAGCCGTACAGGACCCCAAGAGACCCAGTACTTC.